This T cell receptor beta chain was captured in a study of OX40 agonist ivuxolimab in advanced cancers. On this clone: The antigen is undetermined.

General observations from the study: CD4+ and CD8+ blood T cells expanded clonally by week 6 at 0.1 to 3.0 mg/kg. No antigen was identified for the clonally expanded peripheral T cells.

The repertoire was sequenced with immunoSEQ multiplex PCR; TCRdb's copy has only in-frame clones and lacks some. The data show 75,000 to 90,000 clones, around 85% seen once. The V gene lost 7 bases and the J gene lost 3 bases, with 9 bases spanning the gap. Germline CDR1 and CDR2: MDHEN and SYDVKM. The CDR3 runs 12 residues. Sequenced material: CD4+ or CD8+ T cells sorted from blood, taken in a trial of the OX40 agonist ivuxolimab. The chain recombines TRBV28 with TRBJ1-2; unclear D gene. This sequence was found in an adult with an advanced solid tumor such as melanoma, head and neck, liver or kidney cancer. The DNA for the CDR3 is TGTGCCAGCACTCTCCCGGACTATGGCTACACCTTC. Protein product: CASTLPDYGYTF.